The 12 T cell receptor beta chains below come from one sample, sequenced in a study of control samples from healthy donors and cancer patients. The method was immunoSEQ multiplex PCR; TCRdb's version includes in-frame clones alone and lacks a portion of them. Among about 99,000 clones listed, about 89% were seen once. Sequences were obtained from PBMCs. The receptors originated from a man aged 60 to 69 with lung cancer.

The genes are TRBV7-6 and TRBJ2-2, with 10 nucleotides matching TRBD2. Germline CDR1 and CDR2: SGHVS and FNYEAQ. With 1 base clipped from V and 6 bases from J, the junction kept 8 bases outside the gene matches. The length of the CDR3 is 17 residues. The CDR3 loop reads CASSLVASGGAPGELFF. As DNA, the CDR3 is TGTGCCAGCAGCTTAGTCGCCAGCGGGGGGGCCCCCGGGGAGCTGTTTTTT.

This chain joins TRBV6-5 and TRBJ2-6; the D gene is possibly TRBD1 (6 bases). The CDR3 has 15 amino acids. V lost 8 bases, J lost 2 bases, and 13 bases lay in between. The V gene's germline CDR1 is MNHEY and CDR2 SVGAGI. CDR3 sequence: CASAPGTPGANVLTF. CDR3 DNA sequence: TGTGCCAGCGCACCCGGGACACCTGGGGCCAACGTCCTGACTTTC.

This clone was recorded only once. This chain connects TRBV6-4 to TRBJ2-1; TRBD2 is a possible D gene (5 bases). The V gene's germline CDR1 is MRHNA and CDR2 SNTAGT. CDR3 length equals 13 residues. The germline V and J ends were trimmed by 5 bases and 8 bases, with 13 bases remaining between them. For the CDR3, the DNA is TGTGCCAGCAGTAAGGACTTCCGCGATGAGCAGTTCTTC. Its protein product is CASSKDFRDEQFF.

The V and J genes are TRBV18 and TRBJ2-2; the D gene is possibly TRBD2 (6 bases). CDR1 and CDR2 (germline): KGHSH, LQKENI. Trimming left V 2 bases short and J 0 bases short, with 16 bases between. This CDR3 comprises 18 residues. CDR3 bases: TGTGCCAGCTCACCAAGGTTGGGAGGACCCACGAACACCGGGGAGCTGTTTTTT. Translated, it gives CASSPRLGGPTNTGELFF.

The genes are TRBV7-3 and TRBJ2-1; unclear D gene. The germline V gene encodes CDR1 SGHTA and CDR2 FQGTGA. The CDR3 is 11 residues long. Deletions cut 8 bases from V and 5 bases from J, with 7 bases between. The CDR3 DNA is TGTGCCAGCTCGGAAGACAATGAGCAGTTCTTC. Amino acid sequence: CASSEDNEQFF.

The rearrangement joins TRBV13 to TRBJ2-7, with a weak D call TRBD2 (5 bases). The CDR3 is 16 amino acids. Trimming left V 3 bases short and J 6 bases short, with 21 bases between. Germline values: CDR1 PRHDT, CDR2 FYEKMQ (reference sequence). The CDR3 here is CASSFLALAPRGEQYF. DNA of the CDR3: TGTGCCAGCAGCTTCCTTGCCTTAGCGCCCCGAGGCGAGCAGTACTTC.

The chain combines TRBV3-1 (or the pseudogene TRBV3-2) with TRBJ2-5; possibly TRBD1 or TRBD2 for D (5 bases each). The CDR3 is made up of 13 amino acids. V was cut by 11 bases and J by 2 bases, with 15 bases left in between. CDR1 and CDR2 (germline): LGHDT, YNNKEL (reference sequence). CDR3 residues: CAGKTGAQETQYF. In nucleotides, the CDR3 is TGTGCCGGCAAGACCGGGGCACAAGAGACCCAGTACTTC.

V usage is TRBV5-1 and J usage is TRBJ1-1; D uncertain. V lost 1 base to trimming and J lost 1 base, with 8 bases between them. Germline lookup yields CDR1 SGHRS and CDR2 YFSETQ. The CDR3 has 14 residues. CDR3 nucleotides: TGCGCCAGCAGCTTGACAGCCTGGAACACTGAAGCTTTCTTT. Translated: CASSLTAWNTEAFF.

CDR3 sequence (DNA): TGTGCCAGCACCTCTCGTTACTTCTCTGGAAACACCATATATTTT. It specifies CASTSRYFSGNTIYF. The V and J genes are TRBV6-5 and TRBJ1-3; D uncertain. This CDR3 is 15 amino acids long. Germline assignment: CDR1 MNHEY and CDR2 SVGAGI. V was trimmed by 7 bases and J by 0 bases, leaving 13 bases between them.

The chain employs TRBV6-6 and TRBJ1-2; no clear D. Germline V lookup: CDR1 MNHNY, CDR2 SVGAGI (reference sequence). Trimming shortened V by 2 bases and J by 5 bases, and 6 bases separated the two germline ends. The CDR3 loop spans 12 amino acids. CDR3 residues: CASSYPDYGYTF. The CDR3 DNA follows: TGTGCCAGCAGTTACCCGGATTATGGCTACACCTTC.

This clone turned up a few times. The chain joins TRBV10-1 to TRBJ1-1; D ambiguous. The germline V and J ends were trimmed by 0 bases and 5 bases, with 16 bases remaining between them. The CDR3 has 16 residues. CDR1 and CDR2 from the germline V gene are WNHNN and SYGVQD (reference sequence). DNA for the CDR3: TGCGCCAGCAGTGAGTCGAGACCGTCTGAAGGGACTGAAGCTTTCTTT. Amino acid sequence: CASSESRPSEGTEAFF.

The DNA for the CDR3 is TGTGCCAGCAGCTTGGGTGGCTCTGGGGCCAACGTCCTGACTTTC. Encoded protein: CASSLGGSGANVLTF. This chain connects TRBV7-2 to TRBJ2-6; D unresolved. The CDR3 is made up of 15 amino acids. V lost 3 bases, J lost 0 bases, and 6 bases lay in between. Germline CDR1 reads SGHTA; CDR2 reads FQGNSA.